These T cell receptor beta chains were read from a single sample in a study of neoadjuvant nivolumab and ipilimumab in lung cancer. The repertoire was sequenced with immunoSEQ multiplex PCR; TCRdb's copy has only in-frame clones and lacks some. The sample shows some 38,000 clones, roughly nine tenths of them seen only once. Sequencing was performed on peripheral blood, taken before neoadjuvant nivolumab, alone or with ipilimumab. The receptors stem from an adult with non-small cell lung cancer. Each CDR3 is given with its conserved first and last residue. A D gene is named only where the DNA matches it firmly. Clone size is shown for a subset of rows, as once, few, many or a class of expanded clone.

>once|TRBJ1-2|TRBV4-3|TRBD1
TGCGCCAGCAGCCAATATAGTCAGGGGGCGAGGGGCTACACCTTC
CASSQYSQGARGYTF
>once|TRBJ2-3|TRBV11-3|TRBD2
TGTGCCAGCAACCAACGGACTAGCGGGGCCACAGATACGCAGTATTTT
CASNQRTSGATDTQYF
>.|TRBJ1-5|TRBV28|TRBD1
TGTGCCAGCAGTTCCGACAGGGGGCGACAGCCCCAGCATTTT
CASSSDRGRQPQHF
>.|TRBJ2-2|TRBV19|TRBD1
TGTGCCAGTAGTAAAAAGGGGACAGGGGACACCGGGGAGCTGTTTTTT
CASSKKGTGDTGELFF
>.|TRBJ2-1|TRBV9|.
TGTGCCAGCAGCGCACGGACGGTGTTGACCAATGAGCAGTTCTTC
CASSARTVLTNEQFF
>once|TRBJ2-1|TRBV5-5|TRBD2
TGTGCCAGCACCGGACTAGCTGGTGAGCAGTTCTTC
CASTGLAGEQFF
>.|TRBJ2-5|TRBV14|.
TGTGCCAGCAGCCAAGGGCGGGGAGCGACCCAGTACTTC
CASSQGRGATQYF
>.|TRBJ1-1|TRBV19|TRBD1
TGTGCCAGTAGACAGGGGGCAGTGAACACTGAAGCTTTCTTT
CASRQGAVNTEAFF
>.|TRBJ2-7|TRBV27|TRBD2
TGTGCCAGCAGTTCGGGACTAGTTGCTGGCGAGCAGTACTTC
CASSSGLVAGEQYF
>once|TRBJ2-3|TRBV30|.
TGTGCCTGGAGTCCCCACTCAGGGAGGCGGACAGATACGCAGTATTTT
CAWSPHSGRRTDTQYF
>.|TRBJ2-6|TRBV29-1|.
TGCAGCGTTGAACAGGGTAAAACTGGGGCCAACGTCCTGACTTTC
CSVEQGKTGANVLTF
>.|TRBJ1-4|TRBV30|.
TGTGCCTGGAGTACCGGGCGGGAAAAACTGTTTTTT
CAWSTGREKLFF
>.|TRBJ1-2|TRBV7-9|TRBD1
TGTGCCAGCAGCACAGGACAGGGCGCGGGCTATGGCTACACCTTC
CASSTGQGAGYGYTF
>.|TRBJ2-7|TRBV18|.
TGTGCCAGCTCACCTGAGATGAGCTCCTACGAGCAGTACTTC
CASSPEMSSYEQYF
>.|TRBJ1-1|TRBV7-9|TRBD1
TGTGCCAGCAGCGGCGGACAGGAGGTCTCAGCTTTCTTT
CASSGGQEVSAFF
>once|TRBJ2-5|TRBV28|TRBD1
TGTGCCAGCACCACGGGACAGAGACAAGAGACCCAGTACTTC
CASTTGQRQETQYF
>.|TRBJ2-1|TRBV15|TRBD2
TGTGCCACCAGAATAGCGGGAGGATCAAATGAGCAGTTCTTC
CATRIAGGSNEQFF
>.|TRBJ2-7|TRBV28|.
TGTGCCAGCAGAGCCCCCTGGGATCCCTACGAGCAGTACTTC
CASRAPWDPYEQYF
>.|TRBJ1-1|TRBV7-9|.
TGTGCCAGCAGCTTAATGACCGGGACTGAAGCTTTCTTT
CASSLMTGTEAFF
>.|TRBJ2-1|TRBV7-8|.
TGTGCCAGCAGCCTCCTCGAACAACTAGGGGCCTACAATGAGCAGTTCTTC
CASSLLEQLGAYNEQFF
>.|TRBJ2-3|TRBV30|TRBD2
TGTGCCCGGGGGACGGGAGGGCCAGGCACAGATACGCAGTATTTT
CARGTGGPGTDTQYF
>few|TRBJ2-6|TRBV4-1|.
TGCGCCAGCAGCTACAGGGACACCGGGGCCAACGTCCTGACTTTC
CASSYRDTGANVLTF
>.|TRBJ2-3|TRBV30|.
TGTGCCTGGAGTGTAACAGGGGGGGCGGATACGCAGTATTTT
CAWSVTGGADTQYF
>.|TRBJ2-7|TRBV7-8|.
TGTGCCAGCAGCGCCGAACGAGCCTACGAGCAGTACTTC
CASSAERAYEQYF
>.|TRBJ2-7|TRBV7-3|TRBD2
TGTGCCAGCAGCCCCGCGGGACTAGCGGGTGCTTACGAGCAGTACTTC
CASSPAGLAGAYEQYF
>.|TRBJ2-7|TRBV10-3|TRBD1
TGTGCCATCAGTGAGTCTGTGGGACAGGGGGCCAACGAGCAGTACTTC
CAISESVGQGANEQYF
>few|TRBJ2-1|TRBV29-1|.
TGCATAGTTTGGGTCCCCCCCACTGAGCAGTTCTTC
CIVWVPPTEQFF
>once|TRBJ2-7|TRBV6-5|.
TGTGCCAGCAGTGGAAACAACCCCTACGAGCAGTACTTC
CASSGNNPYEQYF
>.|TRBJ2-1|TRBV25-1|.
TGTGCCAGCAGTGATTACGGGAGCGCTTACAATGAGCAGTTCTTC
CASSDYGSAYNEQFF
>.|TRBJ2-2|TRBV5-6|.
TGTGCCAGCAGCTTGGCCACCTACACCGGGGAGCTGTTTTTT
CASSLATYTGELFF
>.|TRBJ1-1|TRBV6-1|.
TGTGCCAGCAGTGAAGAGGGTCCGGGGGAAGGCGATCTCTTT
CASSEEGPGEGDLF
>.|TRBJ1-1|TRBV7-2|.
TGTGCCAGCAGCCTCGGCGCTCAGGGGAACACTGAAGCTTTCTTT
CASSLGAQGNTEAFF
>.|TRBJ2-7|TRBV10-2|.
TGCGCCAGCAGTGAGTCCGGTAGCGCCTCCTACGAGCAGTACTTC
CASSESGSASYEQYF
>.|TRBJ2-1|TRBV10-2|TRBD2
TGCGCCAGCACCACTAGCGGGAGCTTAGGCCATGAGCAGTTCTTC
CASTTSGSLGHEQFF
>.|TRBJ2-7|TRBV6-6|.
TGTGCCTCCACCCCCGGAGCGACTACCTACGAGCAGTACTTC
CASTPGATTYEQYF
>.|TRBJ2-7|TRBV5-1|.
TGCGCCAGCAGTGGGCGGTTTACTTCCTACGAGCAGTACTTC
CASSGRFTSYEQYF
>.|TRBJ2-3|TRBV13|.
TGTGCCAGCAGCCTAGAGGGGTTGGGCGGCTCAACTAGCACAGATACGCAGTATTTT
CASSLEGLGGSTSTDTQYF
>.|TRBJ2-5|TRBV9|TRBD1
TGTGCCAGCAGCCGGGACAGGGGGCTGGAGACCCAGTACTTC
CASSRDRGLETQYF
>.|TRBJ2-3|TRBV29-1|TRBD2
TGCAGCGTTGAACTAGCGGGAGTGTCAGGCGGGCCAGATACGCAGTATTTT
CSVELAGVSGGPDTQYF
>.|TRBJ2-5|TRBV5-6|TRBD1
TGTGCCAGCAGCTTCGTCCCGGGACAGCGGGAGACCCAGTACTTC
CASSFVPGQRETQYF
>.|TRBJ1-3|TRBV5-1|TRBD1
TGCGCCAGCACCCCGACAGGGGCTGGAAACACCATATATTTT
CASTPTGAGNTIYF
>.|TRBJ2-7|TRBV6-5|.
TGTGCCAGCAGTTATGCTTGGGGTGAGGGCTCCTACGAGCAGTACTTC
CASSYAWGEGSYEQYF
>.|TRBJ2-6|TRBV9|.
TGTGCCAGCAGCGTCTCCGGAGACTCTGGGGCCAACGTCCTGACTTTC
CASSVSGDSGANVLTF
>.|TRBJ2-1|TRBV5-1|TRBD2
TGCGCCAGCAGCACCTTAGCGGGAGGAGGCGGGGGCGATGAGCAGTTCTTC
CASSTLAGGGGGDEQFF
>.|TRBJ2-5|TRBV2|TRBD2
TGTGCCAGCAGTGTGGCGGGAGGGCCGACAGAGACCCAGTACTTC
CASSVAGGPTETQYF
>.|TRBJ2-2|TRBV18|.
TGTGCCAGTTCCGGCTTTGACACCGGGGAGCTGTTTTTT
CASSGFDTGELFF
>.|TRBJ1-5|TRBV7-2|.
TGTGCCAGCAGCATGGCAGGTCTCAATCAGCCCCAGCATTTT
CASSMAGLNQPQHF
>.|TRBJ1-5|TRBV6-5|TRBD1
TGTGCCAGCAGCAGGACAGGCTCTTCCAATCAGCCCCAGCATTTT
CASSRTGSSNQPQHF
>.|TRBJ2-1|TRBV19|.
TGTGCCAGTAGTATCCAGGCGCAAAGCAATGAGCAGTTCTTC
CASSIQAQSNEQFF
>few|TRBJ1-1|TRBV4-2|.
TGTGCCAGCAGCCAAGTTAACACTGAAGCTTTCTTT
CASSQVNTEAFF
>.|TRBJ1-5|TRBV7-8|.
TGTGCCAGCAGCTTAAGGGACACGGCGCGCGGCAATCAGCCCCAGCATTTT
CASSLRDTARGNQPQHF
>.|TRBJ2-1|TRBV9|TRBD2
TGTGCCAGCAGCGCACCGGGCGGGAGGGCCTGGGATGAGCAGTTCTTC
CASSAPGGRAWDEQFF
>.|TRBJ2-7|TRBV13|TRBD2
TGTGCCAGCAGCTCTGAAGGACTAGCGGGCACCTACGAGCAGTACTTC
CASSSEGLAGTYEQYF
>.|TRBJ1-1|TRBV9|.
TGTGCCAGCAGCGTAGGGGCGAACACTGAAGCTTTCTTT
CASSVGANTEAFF
>.|TRBJ1-2|TRBV11-2|.
TGTGCCAGCAGCCCAAAATTGGATGGGGATGGCTACACCTTC
CASSPKLDGDGYTF
>.|TRBJ2-3|TRBV30|TRBD1
TGTGCCTGGAGTGCGGAAGGACAGGGGACAGATACGCAGTATTTT
CAWSAEGQGTDTQYF
>.|TRBJ2-5|TRBV2|.
TGTGCCAGCAACCTGGGACTGCAAGAGACCCAGTACTTC
CASNLGLQETQYF
>.|TRBJ1-3|TRBV11-2|.
TGTGCCAGCAGCTTATGGCGAAACACCATATATTTT
CASSLWRNTIYF
>.|TRBJ2-7|TRBV11-2|.
TGTGCCAGCAGCCCCCGTCTAGGGGCGAGGGGTGAGCAGTACTTC
CASSPRLGARGEQYF